The table lists the clone carrying this T cell receptor (beta chain) with many counts. Its specificity is unknown. The data originate from a study of shared clonotypes between healthy human individuals. General study findings and limits: Clonotypes which were not shared had lower generation probabilities than clonotypes that all four donors shared.

Germline V gives CDR1 SGHNT, CDR2 YYREEE (reference sequence). This CDR3 contains 16 residues. The germline V and J ends were trimmed by 4 bases and 4 bases, with 17 bases remaining between them. TCRdb's copy holds only in-frame clones and misses some; the assay was immunoSEQ multiplex PCR. Among about 960,000 clones listed, more than 75% were seen once. This chain links TRBV5-4 with TRBJ2-2; D gene ambiguous. The TCR sequence derives from a man between 18 and 29 years old in good health. Sequenced: memory CD4+ T cells sorted from blood. Stated subset: CD45RA-negative fraction. The chain's CDR3 is CASSPTVGSGTGELFF. The CDR3 DNA reads TGTGCCAGCAGCCCCACGGTCGGATCGGGCACCGGGGAGCTGTTTTTT.